This TCR beta chain was retrieved from a study of beta chain features in type 1 diabetes. The junction had 9 bases not matched to a gene; V was cut back by 8 bases and J by 0 bases. This CDR3 spans 18 amino acids. Germline CDR1 SNHLY, CDR2 FYNNEI. Study-wide results and caveats: Shorter TCRB CDR3s, moderately but significantly so, were found in Type 1 diabetes patients in all four CD4+ subsets.

cDNA synthesis used the whole RNA isolate, giving expressed TCRB sequences. Naive, central memory and regulatory T cell samples came to a mean of approximately 3.57 million reads. The method was immunoSEQ multiplex PCR; TCRdb's version includes in-frame clones alone and lacks a portion of them. The sample has around 600,000 clones, 9.5% to 15% seen once. With respect to this clone: The antigen is undetermined.

Source material: naive CD4+ T cells from blood. The chain carries TRBV2 and TRBJ2-1; 14 nucleotides align to TRBD2. This clonotype was sampled from a man aged 30 to 39 with type 1 diabetes. Written as DNA, the CDR3 is TGTGCCAGCCGGGGACTAGCGGGGGTCACCGCCTCCTACAATGAGCAGTTCTTC. It yields the protein CASRGLAGVTASYNEQFF.